The T cell receptor (beta chain) under discussion was sequenced for a study of T cells in Graves' hyperthyroidism and ophthalmopathy. The investigators amplified TCR beta CDR3 regions from RNA transcripts. The HTBI primer set was used in a first-round RT-PCR of the TCR CDR3. TCRdb re-analysed the multiplex PCR reads in MiXCR, keeping a single row per CDR3 protein. The repertoire holds a few hundred thousand distinct CDR3 sequences, approximately 15% seen once, with roughly 6.2% in the top ten. The CDR3 length is 15 residues. Germline lookup yields CDR1 DFQATT and CDR2 SNEGSKA (reference sequence). V was trimmed by 0 bases and J by 4 bases, leaving 13 bases between them.

The chain combines TRBV20-1 with TRBJ1-5; maybe TRBD1 (5 bases). The TCR was taken from a woman aged 25 to 45 with Graves' hyperthyroidism that later progressed to Graves' ophthalmopathy. The sample taken for sequencing was blood. The CDR3, as DNA: TGCAGTGCTAGAGATTTTGTAAGGGGTAATCAGCCCCAGCATTTT. It is translated as CSARDFVRGNQPQHF.